The 9 T cell receptor beta chains reported below all come from one sample, sequenced in a study of cytomegalovirus exposure and HLA in healthy donors. This PCR relied on a set of 60 Vbeta primers and 13 Jbeta primers. Profiled with immunoSEQ multiplex PCR; TCRdb holds only in-frame clones, not every one. The sample shows around 200,000 clones, approximately 82% of them seen only once. Sequenced sample: PBMCs. The receptor source for this set is a woman aged 50 to 60 in good health and CMV-seropositive.

This sequence joins TRBV7-9 and TRBJ1-2, with D maybe TRBD1 (5 bases). V was pared by 5 bases and J by 8 bases, with 12 bases between. This CDR3 region has 12 residues. Germline-derived CDR1 and CDR2 are SEHNR and FQNEAQ (reference sequence). The CDR3 here is CASSTGGAGYTF. The CDR3 nucleotides read TGTGCCAGCAGCACAGGAGGGGCCGGCTACACCTTC. Full variable domain (remainder filled in from reference TRBV7-9 and TRBJ1-2): DTGVSQNPRHKITKRGQNVTFRCDPISEHNRLYWYRQTLGQGPEFLTYFQNEAQLEKSRLLSDRFSAERPKGSFSTLEIQRTEQGDSAMYLCASSTGGAGYTFGSGTRLTVV.

The J gene is TRBJ1-2, the V gene TRBV7-2; 8 nucleotides align to TRBD1. Germline values: CDR1 SGHTA, CDR2 FQGNSA. After removal of 6 bases from V and 7 bases from J, the junction contained 7 bases not matched to a gene. This CDR3 comprises 13 residues. This CDR3 is CASRDRGSGGYTF. The CDR3 bases are TGTGCCAGCAGAGACAGGGGTTCGGGTGGCTACACCTTC.

The V gene is TRBV10-3, the J gene TRBJ2-2, with D unclear. Germline lookup yields CDR1 ENHRY and CDR2 SYGVKD. V dropped 5 bases and J dropped 1 base, with 5 bases sitting between them. The CDR3 totals 13 residues. CDR3 coding DNA: TGTGCCATCAGTTCAGAGAACACCGGGGAGCTGTTTTTT. Protein: CAISSENTGELFF.

Regarding this clone: The DNA is left out, because the CDR3 cannot be placed on it with certainty; the CDR3 is given as TCRdb lists it. The rearrangement joins TRBV30 to TRBJ1-2; no check of the table's D call, TRBD1, against the DNA was made. Germline V gene sequence: CDR1 GTSNPN, CDR2 SVGIG (reference sequence). The CDR3 sequence runs 14 residues, both termini included. The CDR3 region is CAWGSGTGPPASTF.

The J gene is TRBJ2-6, the V gene TRBV30, with unresolved D. The CDR3 extends over 16 amino acids. Trimming removed 0 bases at V and 0 bases at J, with 9 bases between. Germline values: CDR1 GTSNPN, CDR2 SVGIG (reference sequence). CDR3 DNA sequence: TGTGCCTGGAGTGTGCTAGGAACCTCTGGGGCCAACGTCCTGACTTTC. Protein: CAWSVLGTSGANVLTF. The full variable domain, its missing parts supplied by reference TRBV30 and TRBJ2-6, is SQTIHQWPATLVQPVGSPLSLECTVEGTSNPNLYWYRQAAGRGLQLLFYSVGIGQISSEVPQNLSASRPQDRQFILSSKKLLLSDSGFYLCAWSVLGTSGANVLTFGAGSRLTVL.

This chain connects TRBV5-1 to TRBJ1-6, with a weak D call TRBD1 (5 bases). Trimming removed 0 bases from V and 8 bases from J, with 12 bases in between. The CDR3 has 15 residues. Looked up from germline, CDR1 is SGHRS and CDR2 is YFSETQ. This CDR3 is CASSLGQSNDSPLHF. In DNA form, the CDR3 reads TGCGCCAGCAGCTTGGGACAGTCGAACGATTCACCCCTCCACTTT. Looking up the rest from reference TRBV5-1 and TRBJ1-6 gives the full variable domain: KAGVTQTPRYLIKTRGQQVTLSCSPISGHRSVSWYQQTPGQGLQFLFEYFSETQRNKGNFPGRFSGRQFSNSRSEMNVSTLELGDSALYLCASSLGQSNDSPLHFGNGTRLTVT.

This clone showed up just once. The gene calls are TRBV30 and TRBJ1-1, with unresolved D. The CDR3 totals 16 residues. Germline V gene sequence: CDR1 GTSNPN, CDR2 SVGIG (reference sequence). The V and J ends lost 1 base and 1 base respectively, with 16 bases between them. The CDR3 loop is CAWSAGTGVRNTEAFF. The CDR3 bases are TGTGCCTGGAGTGCGGGTACCGGGGTTAGGAACACTGAAGCTTTCTTT. The full variable domain, with the rest looked up from reference TRBV30 and TRBJ1-1, is SQTIHQWPATLVQPVGSPLSLECTVEGTSNPNLYWYRQAAGRGLQLLFYSVGIGQISSEVPQNLSASRPQDRQFILSSKKLLLSDSGFYLCAWSAGTGVRNTEAFFGQGTRLTVV.

The chain carries TRBV5-8 and TRBJ2-6, with TRBD1 as a possible D gene (5 bases). Germline V gives CDR1 SGHTS, CDR2 YDEGEE. V was shortened by 2 bases and J by 0 bases, with 18 bases between the two germline ends. This CDR3 has 19 amino acids. CDR3 region: CASSFLRDDLGSGANVLTF. The CDR3 bases are TGTGCCAGCAGCTTTCTCAGGGATGATCTCGGCTCTGGGGCCAACGTCCTGACTTTC.

CDR3 amino acids: CASNLQGHDYTF. The DNA of the CDR3 is TGTGCCAGTAACCTACAGGGGCATGACTACACCTTC. The rearrangement links TRBV19 to TRBJ1-2, with TRBD1 identical over 7 bases. The germline gives CDR1 LNHDA, CDR2 SQIVND (reference sequence). Unmatched junction bases numbered 9, after V lost 7 bases and J lost 10 bases. The CDR3 has 12 residues.